This T cell receptor (beta chain) was identified during a study of blood T cell repertoires in COVID-19. Clones were sequenced by immunoSEQ multiplex PCR, and TCRdb holds only the in-frame ones, with some missing. Here the sample spans some 100,000 clones, 75% to 85% being singletons. From germline, CDR1 is SGDLS and CDR2 YYNGEE. Trimming took 4 bases from V and 9 from J, leaving 17 bases between them. This CDR3 is built from 14 residues. Sequencing was done on a sample of peripheral blood. This receptor was identified in a human donor in a cohort sampled during active COVID-19. The rearrangement uses TRBV9 and TRBJ2-1, with a tentative D call TRBD2 (6 bases). CDR3 sequence (DNA): TGTGCCAGCAGCCCTCATCTGACTAGTGGTGAGCAGTTCTTC. Encoded protein: CASSPHLTSGEQFF. The entire variable domain, with the rest obtained from reference TRBV9 and TRBJ2-1, is as follows: DSGVTQTPKHLITATGQRVTLRCSPRSGDLSVYWYQQSLDQGLQFLIQYYNGEERAKGNILERFSAQQFPDLHSELNLSSLELGDSALYFCASSPHLTSGEQFFGPGTRLTVL.